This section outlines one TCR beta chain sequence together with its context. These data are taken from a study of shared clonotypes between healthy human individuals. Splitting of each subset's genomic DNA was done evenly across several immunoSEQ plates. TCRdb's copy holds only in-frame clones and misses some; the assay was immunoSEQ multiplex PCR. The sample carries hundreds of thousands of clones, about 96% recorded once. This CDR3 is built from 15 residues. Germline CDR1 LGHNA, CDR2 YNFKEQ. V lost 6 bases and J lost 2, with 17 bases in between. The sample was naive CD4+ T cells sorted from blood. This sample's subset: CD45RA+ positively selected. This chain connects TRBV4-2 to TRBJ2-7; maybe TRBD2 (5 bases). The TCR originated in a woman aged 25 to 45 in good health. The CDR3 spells CASRVSSLSAYEQYF. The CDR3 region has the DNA TGTGCCAGCAGAGTATCTAGCTTATCTGCCTACGAGCAGTACTTC.